This T cell receptor (beta chain) was captured in a study of cytotoxic CD8 clonotypes in ibrutinib-treated CLL. TCRdb's copy holds only in-frame clones and misses some; the assay was immunoSEQ multiplex PCR. The sample includes approximately 70,000 clones, more than 70% of them seen just once. The germline gives CDR1 SGHDN, CDR2 FVKESK. The J segment lost 6 bases and the V segment lost 5 bases, leaving 9 bases of the junction unmatched. The CDR3 spans 14 residues. The sequence came from a human donor with chronic lymphocytic leukemia. This sequence joins TRBV14 and TRBJ2-7, with 8 bases identical to TRBD1. Sequences were derived from PBMCs, sampled at disease progression, from a patient treated with ibrutinib. For the CDR3, the DNA is TGTGCCAGCAGCAAAAGGGCAGGGGGCTCCGAGCAGTACTTC. It codes for CASSKRAGGSEQYF.